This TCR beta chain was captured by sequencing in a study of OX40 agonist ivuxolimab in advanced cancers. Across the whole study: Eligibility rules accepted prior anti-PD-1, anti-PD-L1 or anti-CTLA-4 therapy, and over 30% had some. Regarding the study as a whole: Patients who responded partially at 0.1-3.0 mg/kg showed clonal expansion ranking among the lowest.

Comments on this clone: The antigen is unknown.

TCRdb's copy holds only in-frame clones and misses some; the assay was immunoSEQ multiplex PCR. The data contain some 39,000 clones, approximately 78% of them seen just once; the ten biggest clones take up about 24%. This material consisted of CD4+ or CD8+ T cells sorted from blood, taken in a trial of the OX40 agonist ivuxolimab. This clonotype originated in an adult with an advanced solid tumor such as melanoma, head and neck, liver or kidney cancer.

In DNA form, the CDR3 reads TGTGCCTCCCGACAGGGAAGGAGCTATGGCTACACCTTC. Encoded protein: CASRQGRSYGYTF. This chain links TRBV30 with TRBJ1-2; 7 bases map to TRBD1. Germline CDR1 reads GTSNPN; CDR2 reads SVGIG (reference sequence). CDR3 size: 13 residues. Germline trimming cut 7 bases from V and 4 bases from J; bases unmatched to any gene: 9.